This T cell receptor (beta chain) stems from a study of molecular identifiers for immune sequencing clone quantification. TCRdb called the PCR reads again in MiXCR, with one record for every CDR3 protein. The profile covers about 640,000 distinct CDR3 sequences, with 15% to 20% appearing a single time and roughly 0.9% taken by the ten largest. This CDR3 region has 15 residues. Trimming stripped 10 bases from V and 0 bases from J, with 19 bases between. Germline CDR1 is SGDLS and CDR2 is YYNGEE. This TCR came from a human donor in good health. Some libraries in this study had Jurkat cell RNA spiked in. The chain links TRBV9 to TRBJ1-1; unclear D gene. Sequencing was done on a sample of naive CD8+ T cells from blood, with Jurkat cell RNA spiked in. The subset was: FACS-sorted CD8+CD4-CCR7+CD45RA+ naive T cells. The CDR3 loop reads CAPKHPCSLNTEAFF. The CDR3 DNA follows: TGTGCCCCCAAGCACCCCTGTTCTTTGAACACTGAAGCTTTCTTT.